This entry lists 16 T cell receptor beta chains sequenced from one sample in a study of naive and memory T cell subsets. Two oligonucleotides, mixed equimolar, formed the beta constant-region primer covering TRBC1 and TRBC2. Nested alpha and beta constant-region primers with the SP2 primer drove four PCR rounds on ligated cDNA. MiXCR was run by TCRdb on the UMI-ligation and nested PCR reads, yielding one entry per CDR3 protein. Of more than 95,000 distinct CDR3 sequences detected, roughly 15% appear once; the ten largest clones hold 2.5% to 3.5%. Study results and limitations: Possibly reflecting memory cells re-expressing CD45RA, a few larger clonotypes occurred in naive repertoires, especially CD8.

Their target antigens are unknown. The sample was naive CD8+ T cells from blood. Receptors originate from a human donor in good health.

The chain combines TRBV28 with TRBJ1-1, with 7 bases matching TRBD1. In germline, CDR1 is MDHEN, CDR2 SYDVKM. V was pared by 6 bases and J by 8 bases, with 9 bases of the junction left unmatched. This CDR3 has 13 amino acids. The CDR3 protein is CASSPTGSLEAFF. As DNA, the CDR3 is TGTGCCAGCAGCCCGACAGGGTCTCTGGAAGCTTTCTTT.

The chain has TRBV29-1 and TRBJ2-4; D ambiguous. The CDR3 has 12 amino acids. The ends were cut back, 2 bases at V and 5 bases at J, with 7 bases in the middle. Per the germline V gene, CDR1 is SQVTM and CDR2 is ANQGSEA. CDR3 loop: CSVESLENIQYF. The CDR3, as DNA: TGCAGCGTTGAATCCCTGGAAAACATTCAGTACTTC.

This clonotype was seen more than once but under ten times. This rearrangement joins TRBV9 to TRBJ1-1; D gene unclear. Between the trimmed V and J ends, which lost 3 bases and 2 bases, there was a span of 5 bases. CDR1 SGDLS and CDR2 YYNGEE come from the germline V gene. The CDR3 has 12 amino acids. The CDR3 reads CASSAYNTEAFF. The CDR3 DNA reads as TGTGCCAGCAGCGCATACAACACTGAAGCTTTCTTT.

The CDR3 protein is CASSYSVGVGISSSYNEQFF. DNA of the CDR3: TGTGCCAGCAGTTACTCGGTCGGGGTAGGGATTTCTAGCTCCTACAATGAGCAGTTCTTC. This sequence joins TRBV6-6 and TRBJ2-1, with TRBD2 as a possible D gene (5 bases). Germline lookup yields CDR1 MNHNY and CDR2 SVGAGI (reference sequence). Trimming shortened V by 0 bases and J by 0 bases, and 21 bases separated the two germline ends. The CDR3 consists of 20 residues.

This chain links TRBV6-5 with TRBJ2-1; 7 bases align to TRBD2. The V and J ends lost 4 bases and 5 bases, in that order; junction bases with no gene match: 8. CDR1 MNHEY and CDR2 SVGAGI come from the germline V gene. The CDR3 is 15 residues long. CDR3 amino acids: CASSLGRESHNEQFF. The CDR3 coding sequence is TGTGCCAGCAGTTTAGGGCGGGAGTCCCACAATGAGCAGTTCTTC.

This clonotype was seen more than once but under ten times. This sequence joins TRBV6-5 and TRBJ2-3; 14 nucleotides agree with TRBD2. After removal of 6 bases from V and 9 bases from J, the junction contained 14 bases not matched to a gene. Germline CDR1 reads MNHEY; CDR2 reads SVGAGI. This CDR3 contains 17 residues. CDR3 sequence (DNA): TGTGCCAGCAGACCGGGACTAGCGGGAGTCCCCTGGGGGACGCAGTATTTT. This sequence encodes CASRPGLAGVPWGTQYF.

The chain has TRBV7-2 and TRBJ2-3; 8 nucleotides line up with TRBD1. V lost 1 base to trimming and J lost 2 bases; unmatched junction nucleotides: 2. Germline CDR1 and CDR2: SGHTA and FQGNSA. The CDR3 loop spans 15 amino acids. The CDR3 sequence is CASSLGRGHTDTQYF. CDR3 coding DNA: TGTGCCAGCAGCTTAGGCAGGGGGCACACAGATACGCAGTATTTT.

This CDR3 reads CASSPQVGTRIYGYTF. In nucleotides, the CDR3 is TGTGCCAGCAGTCCCCAAGTGGGGACCCGCATCTATGGCTACACCTTC. The chain links TRBV28 to TRBJ1-2; a possible D gene is TRBD1 (5 bases). V was pared by 5 bases and J by 4 bases, with 20 bases between. CDR3 size: 16 residues. CDR1 MDHEN and CDR2 SYDVKM come from the germline V gene.

V is TRBV28 and J is TRBJ1-3; no firm D call. Deletions cut 3 bases from V and 5 bases from J, with 8 bases between. Germline V gene sequence: CDR1 MDHEN, CDR2 SYDVKM. This CDR3 spans 13 amino acids. The CDR3 reads CASSFAGRNTIYF. The CDR3 region has the DNA TGTGCCAGCAGTTTTGCGGGGAGAAACACCATATATTTT.

This sequence joins TRBV12-3 or TRBV12-4 and TRBJ2-1; TRBD2 might be the D (6 bases). The CDR3 has 15 residues. Trimming stripped 3 bases from V and 0 bases from J, with 9 bases between. In DNA form, the CDR3 reads TGTGCCAGCAGTTTTCTAGCGTACTCCTACAATGAGCAGTTCTTC. This codes for CASSFLAYSYNEQFF.

This clonotype was detected ten times or more. The chain employs TRBV12-3 or TRBV12-4 and TRBJ2-7; 7 bases match TRBD1. This CDR3 contains 15 residues. J gave up 4 bases and V 5 bases, and 11 bases lay outside the gene matches. The CDR3 is CASSPADREFYEQYF. The DNA for the CDR3 is TGTGCCAGCAGTCCAGCCGACAGGGAGTTTTACGAGCAGTACTTC.

The CDR3 nucleotides read TGTGCCAGCAGCTTAGACCCAAGGGGGGGTAATTCACCCCTCCACTTT. This sequence encodes CASSLDPRGGNSPLHF. The chain recombines TRBV11-2 with TRBJ1-6, with D perhaps matching TRBD1 (6 bases). V lost 0 bases to trimming and J lost 6 bases, with 12 bases between them. Germline CDR1 is SGHAT and CDR2 is FQNNGV. The CDR3 spans 16 residues.

The rearrangement joins TRBV29-1 to TRBJ2-3; D uncertain. CDR1 and CDR2 (germline): SQVTM, ANQGSEA. This CDR3 region has 15 residues. V was shortened by 0 bases and J by 0 bases, with 10 bases between the two germline ends. CDR3 amino acids: CSVEDPAWSTDTQYF. Here the CDR3 DNA reads TGCAGCGTTGAAGATCCGGCGTGGAGCACAGATACGCAGTATTTT.

The V call is TRBV5-8, the J call TRBJ2-1, with a tentative D call TRBD1 (6 bases). The CDR3 sequence is 11 residues long. Looked up from germline, CDR1 is SGHTS and CDR2 is YDEGEE. V was cut by 5 bases and J by 10 bases, with 10 bases left in between. CDR3 coding DNA: TGTGCCAGCAGTCATGGACAGGAGCAGTTCTTC. Its translation is CASSHGQEQFF.

The chain links TRBV7-9 to TRBJ2-5; D not certain. Germline CDR1 reads SEHNR; CDR2 reads FQNEAQ (reference sequence). Trimming removed 5 bases at V and 0 bases at J, with 10 bases between. The CDR3 loop spans 14 amino acids. CDR3 nucleotide sequence: TGTGCCAGCAGCCGAGACTCGAACCAAGAGACCCAGTACTTC. Translating gives CASSRDSNQETQYF.

The gene calls are TRBV4-3 and TRBJ2-2; the D gene is possibly TRBD1 (6 bases). In germline, CDR1 is LGHNA, CDR2 YSLEER. The ends were cut back, 4 bases at V and 5 bases at J, with 11 bases in the middle. The CDR3 totals 14 residues. The CDR3 loop is CASSRSDRTGELFF. The CDR3 coding sequence is TGCGCCAGCAGCCGCAGCGACAGGACCGGGGAGCTGTTTTTT.